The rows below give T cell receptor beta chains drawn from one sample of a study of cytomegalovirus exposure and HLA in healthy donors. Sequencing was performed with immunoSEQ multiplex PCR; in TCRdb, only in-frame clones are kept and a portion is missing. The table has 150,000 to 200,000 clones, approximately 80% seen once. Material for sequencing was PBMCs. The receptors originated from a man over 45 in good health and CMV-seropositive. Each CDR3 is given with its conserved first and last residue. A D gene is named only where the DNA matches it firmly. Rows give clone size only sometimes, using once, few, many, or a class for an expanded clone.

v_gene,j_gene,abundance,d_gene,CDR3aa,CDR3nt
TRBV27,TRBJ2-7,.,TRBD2,CASSLLGTISYEQYF,TGTGCCAGCAGTTTATTGGGGACTATCTCCTACGAGCAGTACTTC
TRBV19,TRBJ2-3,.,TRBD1,CASKRTGASDTQYF,TGTGCCAGTAAGAGGACAGGGGCGTCAGATACGCAGTATTTT
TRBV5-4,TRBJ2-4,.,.,CASSLKLTGRNIQYF,TGTGCCAGCAGCTTGAAGCTCACAGGCCGGAACATTCAGTACTTC
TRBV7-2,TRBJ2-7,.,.,CASSSTWEQYF,TGTGCCAGCAGTTCTACTTGGGAGCAGTACTTC
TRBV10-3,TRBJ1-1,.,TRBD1,CAIGKTGADAFF,TGTGCCATCGGCAAGACAGGGGCTGACGCTTTCTTT
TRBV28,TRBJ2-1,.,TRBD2,CASSERFGGGNEQFF,TGTGCCAGCAGTGAAAGGTTCGGCGGGGGGAATGAGCAGTTCTTC
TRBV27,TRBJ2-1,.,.,CASRAVQSYNEQFF,TGTGCCAGCAGGGCAGTACAATCCTACAATGAGCAGTTCTTC
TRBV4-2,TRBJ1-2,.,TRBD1,CASSQSRTGDGYTF,TGTGCCAGCAGCCAATCACGGACAGGGGACGGCTACACCTTC
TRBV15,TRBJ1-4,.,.,CATSISLRVIGEKLFF,TGTGCCACCAGCATTAGTCTCAGGGTCATCGGAGAAAAACTGTTTTTT
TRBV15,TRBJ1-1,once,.,CATSRGRDTEAFF,TGTGCCACCAGCAGGGGTCGGGACACTGAAGCTTTCTTT
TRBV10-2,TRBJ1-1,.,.,CASSEGGNTEAFF,TGCGCCAGCAGTGAAGGGGGGAACACTGAAGCTTTCTTT
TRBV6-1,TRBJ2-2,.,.,CASRTGDTGELFF,TGTGCCAGCAGGACCGGGGACACCGGGGAGCTGTTTTTT
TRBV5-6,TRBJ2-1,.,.,CATHRSSYNEQFF,TGTGCCACACACAGGTCCTCCTACAATGAGCAGTTCTTC
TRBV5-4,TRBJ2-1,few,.,CASSRQLSNEQFF,TGTGCCAGCAGCCGACAGCTCAGCAATGAGCAGTTCTTC
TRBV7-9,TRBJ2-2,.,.,CASSSHRSTNTGELFF,TGTGCCAGCAGCTCGCACCGGAGCACGAACACCGGGGAGCTGTTTTTT
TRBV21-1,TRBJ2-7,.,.,CASSNDRVFIYEQYF,TGTGCCAGCAGCAACGACAGGGTATTTATCTACGAGCAGTACTTC
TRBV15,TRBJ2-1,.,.,CATSKGRAGEQFF,TGTGCCACCAGCAAAGGCAGGGCCGGTGAGCAGTTCTTC
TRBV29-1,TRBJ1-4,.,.,CSVAGAGNEKLFF,TGCAGCGTTGCAGGGGCGGGTAATGAAAAACTGTTTTTT
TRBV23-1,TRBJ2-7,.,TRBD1,CASSPRDRVTEQYF,TGCGCCAGCAGCCCAAGGGACAGGGTGACCGAGCAGTACTTC
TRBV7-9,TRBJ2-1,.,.,CASSLVGGPGDEQFF,TGTGCCAGCAGCTTAGTGGGGGGGCCGGGGGATGAGCAGTTCTTC
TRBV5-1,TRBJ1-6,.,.,CASSFSDGINSPLHF,TGCGCCAGCAGCTTCTCAGACGGGATAAATTCACCCCTCCACTTT
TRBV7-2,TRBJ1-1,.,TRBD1,CASSLWDRGMNTEAFF,TGTGCCAGCAGCTTATGGGACAGGGGGATGAACACTGAAGCTTTCTTT
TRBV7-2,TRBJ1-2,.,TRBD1,CASSSTGRGYTF,TGTGCCAGCAGCTCGACAGGGCGGGGCTACACCTTC
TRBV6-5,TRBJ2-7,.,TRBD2,CASHSGTPNEQYF,TGTGCCAGCCATAGCGGGACGCCCAACGAGCAGTACTTC
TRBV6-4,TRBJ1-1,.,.,CASSDPLLGGWVNTEAFF,TGTGCCAGCAGTGACCCCCTATTGGGGGGGTGGGTCAACACTGAAGCTTTCTTT
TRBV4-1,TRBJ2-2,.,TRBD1,CASSFATPGQGIYTGELFF,TGCGCCAGCAGCTTCGCTACTCCGGGACAGGGTATTTACACCGGGGAGCTGTTTTTT